These T cell receptor beta chains were read from a single sample in a study of OX40 agonist ivuxolimab in advanced cancers. Only in-frame clones appear in the TCRdb table, and some are missing; sequencing was by immunoSEQ multiplex PCR. The sample contains just over 50,000 clones, 60% to 80% of which appear only once. The input for sequencing was CD4+ or CD8+ T cells sorted from blood, taken in a trial of the OX40 agonist ivuxolimab. The receptor set was obtained from an adult with an advanced solid tumor such as melanoma, head and neck, liver or kidney cancer. CDR3s include the opening cysteine and the closing phenylalanine or tryptophan. A D gene is named only where the DNA matches it firmly. Expanded clones get a size class; other rows say once, few or many, or leave the size out.

clone size	V gene	D gene	J gene	CDR3 protein	CDR3 DNA
NA	TRBV20-1	NA	TRBJ1-2	CSDTGNYGYTF	TGCAGTGATACCGGAAACTATGGCTACACCTTC
few	TRBV7-3	NA	TRBJ2-1	CASSSVGTNNNEQFF	TGTGCCAGCAGCTCTGTCGGGACCAACAACAATGAGCAGTTCTTC
NA	TRBV5-4	NA	TRBJ2-3	CASSSGTDTQYF	TGTGCCAGCAGCTCAGGTACAGATACGCAGTATTTT
NA	TRBV6-6	NA	TRBJ2-7	CASSALLRREGYEQYF	TGTGCCAGCAGTGCACTACTCCGGAGGGAAGGCTACGAGCAGTACTTC
NA	TRBV27	TRBD1	TRBJ1-4	CASSPIPPVLPGQREKLFF	TGTGCCAGCAGTCCTATCCCTCCAGTACTACCGGGACAGAGAGAAAAACTGTTTTTT
NA	TRBV10-3	NA	TRBJ1-1	CAISESRTAEAFF	TGTGCCATCAGTGAGTCTCGGACAGCTGAAGCTTTCTTT
NA	TRBV11-2	NA	TRBJ2-1	CASSLGVTGIGHNEQFF	TGTGCCAGCAGCTTAGGAGTTACAGGGATTGGGCACAATGAGCAGTTCTTC
NA	TRBV6-1	NA	TRBJ2-7	CASTKAGPDLTEQYF	TGTGCCAGCACGAAAGCGGGTCCCGATCTTACCGAGCAGTACTTC
once	TRBV28	NA	TRBJ1-2	CASALWGQDGYTF	TGTGCCAGCGCCCTATGGGGACAAGATGGCTACACCTTC
NA	TRBV5-1	TRBD1	TRBJ1-1	CASRPITGGAGEAFF	TGCGCCAGCAGGCCCATAACAGGGGGCGCAGGTGAAGCTTTCTTT
NA	TRBV5-1	NA	TRBJ1-1	CASSSGTLGTEAFF	TGCGCCAGCAGCTCCGGGACCCTCGGGACTGAAGCTTTCTTT
NA	TRBV19	NA	TRBJ2-3	CASRKATDTQYF	TGTGCCAGTAGGAAAGCGACTGATACGCAGTATTTT
NA	TRBV7-9	NA	TRBJ1-6	CASGQDSYNSPLHF	TGTGCCAGCGGTCAGGACAGCTATAATTCACCCCTCCACTTT
NA	TRBV7-8	NA	TRBJ1-5	CASSNYFRLGNNQPQHF	TGTGCCAGCAGCAATTATTTCCGGCTAGGCAACAATCAGCCCCAGCATTTT
NA	TRBV15	TRBD2	TRBJ2-1	CATSRVLAEYNEQFF	TGTGCCACCAGCAGAGTCCTAGCGGAGTACAATGAGCAGTTCTTC
NA	TRBV5-6	TRBD1	TRBJ2-7	CASSHRTGEPYEQYF	TGTGCCAGCAGCCACCGGACAGGGGAACCCTACGAGCAGTACTTC
NA	TRBV7-3	NA	TRBJ2-1	CASSPHQGLPAGNEQFF	TGTGCCAGCAGCCCACACCAGGGACTCCCTGCCGGCAATGAGCAGTTCTTC
NA	TRBV7-9	TRBD2	TRBJ2-1	CASSLGGRAGNEQFF	TGTGCCAGCAGCTTAGGCGGGAGAGCGGGGAATGAGCAGTTCTTC
few	TRBV7-2	NA	TRBJ1-5	CASSSQGQPQHF	TGTGCCAGCAGCTCCCAGGGTCAGCCCCAGCATTTT
NA	TRBV27	TRBD2	TRBJ2-7	CASSTGGFEQYF	TGTGCCAGCAGTACGGGGGGGTTCGAGCAGTACTTC
NA	TRBV6-5	NA	TRBJ2-7	CASSYSISEGYEQYF	TGTGCCAGCAGTTACTCGATAAGCGAAGGCTACGAGCAGTACTTC
few	TRBV11-1	NA	TRBJ2-1	CASSSSPGLTAEQFF	TGTGCCAGCAGCTCCTCGCCGGGACTTACGGCTGAGCAGTTCTTC
NA	TRBV29-1	TRBD2	TRBJ2-5	CSVDGGGGQETQYF	TGCAGCGTTGACGGGGGGGGCGGACAAGAGACCCAGTACTTC
NA	TRBV5-4	NA	TRBJ2-1	CASSLDSNSYNEQFF	TGTGCCAGCAGCTTGGACTCGAACTCCTACAATGAGCAGTTCTTC
NA	TRBV9	NA	TRBJ1-3	CASSVNPGNTIYF	TGTGCCAGCAGCGTAAACCCTGGAAACACCATATATTTT
NA	TRBV28	NA	TRBJ1-1	CASSRIGQPNTEAFF	TGTGCCAGCAGTCGTATAGGACAGCCGAACACTGAAGCTTTCTTT
NA	TRBV6-6	TRBD1	TRBJ1-1	CASIGTGGLGTEAFF	TGTGCCAGCATTGGGACAGGGGGCCTTGGCACTGAAGCTTTCTTT
once	TRBV2	NA	TRBJ1-2	CASSLSLGRGYTF	TGTGCCAGCAGCTTGAGTTTGGGACGGGGCTACACCTTC
NA	TRBV27	TRBD1	TRBJ1-2	CASSFSGRGQFGYTF	TGTGCCAGCAGTTTTTCGGGCAGGGGGCAGTTTGGCTACACCTTC
NA	TRBV7-8	NA	TRBJ1-1	CASSLRLGANTEAFF	TGTGCCAGCAGCTTAAGGTTGGGTGCGAACACTGAAGCTTTCTTT
NA	TRBV18	TRBD2	TRBJ2-4	CASSPPAGGLNIQYF	TGTGCCAGCTCACCACCGGCGGGAGGACTAAACATTCAGTACTTC